This TCR beta chain came from a study of OX40 agonist ivuxolimab in advanced cancers. Only in-frame clones appear in the TCRdb table, and some are missing; sequencing was by immunoSEQ multiplex PCR. The sample yields about 24,000 clones, about 87% seen once. Germline V lookup: CDR1 LNHDA, CDR2 SQIVND (reference sequence). This CDR3 is built from 15 residues. J gave up 4 bases and V 5 bases, and 9 bases lay outside the gene matches. The source was CD4+ or CD8+ T cells sorted from blood, collected in a trial of the OX40 agonist ivuxolimab. This receptor was obtained from an adult with an advanced solid tumor such as melanoma, head and neck, liver or kidney cancer. The chain is built from TRBV19 and TRBJ1-1; 8 bases fit TRBD1. The chain's CDR3 is CASSPRQGTGTEAFF. The DNA of the CDR3 is TGTGCCAGTAGTCCGCGACAGGGGACGGGCACTGAAGCTTTCTTT.